This entry concerns a single T cell receptor (beta chain). Its antigen is unidentified. Germline V gives CDR1 SQVTM, CDR2 ANQGSEA. Trimming took off 3 bases at V and 0 bases at J, with 14 bases between the two ends. CDR3 length equals 15 residues. This specimen belongs to a study of CD4 T cells in relation to SARS-CoV-2 and coronaviruses. CD4+ T cells from unexposed donors were obtained before the COVID-19 pandemic (2011-2018). The cells were cultured for 10 days before CD4+ T cells were isolated. Generated by immunoSEQ multiplex PCR, the TCRdb table keeps only in-frame clones and is missing some. The sample yields about 21,000 clones, 70% to 80% seen once.

The receptor was isolated from a human donor in good health. This chain uses TRBV29-1 with TRBJ1-1, with TRBD1 as a possible D gene (5 bases). Source material: CD4+ T cells from PBMCs, cultured in vitro. The CDR3 loop reads CSVEVVGHMNTEAFF. The DNA of the CDR3 is TGCAGCGTTGAGGTCGTAGGACACATGAACACTGAAGCTTTCTTT.